Listed below are T cell receptor beta chains from one sample, sequenced in a study of OX40 agonist ivuxolimab in advanced cancers. The data were produced by immunoSEQ multiplex PCR, yet TCRdb's version contains in-frame clones alone and is incomplete. This sample has roughly 30,000 clones; approximately 91% occur once, and the top ten carry over 8%. The sequencing here drew on CD4+ or CD8+ T cells sorted from blood, taken in a trial of the OX40 agonist ivuxolimab. Receptors originate from an adult with an advanced solid tumor such as melanoma, head and neck, liver or kidney cancer. Both conserved end residues are part of each CDR3. The order of the fields is V gene, D gene, clone size, J gene, CDR3 DNA, CDR3 protein. The D gene is left open where the match is weak. Some rows have no size entry. The others give once, few or many, or a class for an expanded clone.

>TRBV4-1|TRBD2|NA|TRBJ2-2
TGCGCCAGCAGCCAAGAATCGGTAGCGGGGGGTTTCACCGGGGAGCTGTTTTTT
CASSQESVAGGFTGELFF
>TRBV7-6|NA|NA|TRBJ2-3
TGTGCCAGCAGCTTGAGCGGAGTTGGGACAGATACGCAGTATTTT
CASSLSGVGTDTQYF
>TRBV6-1|NA|NA|TRBJ2-7
TGTGCCAGCGGTCGCACGTCCTACGAGCAGTACTTC
CASGRTSYEQYF
>TRBV9|NA|large|TRBJ2-1
TGTGCCAGCAGCGTAGATTTAAATGAGCAGTTCTTC
CASSVDLNEQFF
>TRBV10-1|NA|NA|TRBJ2-7
TGCGCCAGCAGGCTCACACGAAACTACGAGCAGTACTTC
CASRLTRNYEQYF
>TRBV29-1|NA|NA|TRBJ2-7
TGCAGCGTCTCGACTACCACTTCCTACGAGCAGTACTTC
CSVSTTTSYEQYF
>TRBV6-1|NA|NA|TRBJ1-1
TGTGCCAGCAGTGACAGGCAGGAAAACACTGAAGCTTTCTTT
CASSDRQENTEAFF
>TRBV27|TRBD1|NA|TRBJ1-2
TGTGCCAGCAGTCGAGGGACAGACTATGGCTACACCTTC
CASSRGTDYGYTF
>TRBV4-1|NA|NA|TRBJ1-1
TGCGCCAGCAGCCAACCCAGCGGGGGGGCCACTGAAGCTTTCTTT
CASSQPSGGATEAFF
>TRBV2|NA|NA|TRBJ2-3
TGTGCCAGCAGTGAATTGGGGGGAGGCACAGATACGCAGTATTTT
CASSELGGGTDTQYF
>TRBV19|NA|NA|TRBJ2-7
TGTGCCAGTAGTATTGGGGGCGACTACGAGCAGTACTTC
CASSIGGDYEQYF
>TRBV25-1|NA|NA|TRBJ1-1
TGTGCCAGCAGTTTCCAGGGGAACACTGAAGCTTTCTTT
CASSFQGNTEAFF
>TRBV6-1|NA|NA|TRBJ2-7
TGTGCCAGCAGCCGGAGGGACGAGCAGTACTTC
CASSRRDEQYF
>TRBV27|NA|NA|TRBJ2-7
TGTGCCAGCAGTCTTCATTACAGTAACTACGAGCAGTACTTC
CASSLHYSNYEQYF
>TRBV4-1|NA|NA|TRBJ1-5
TGCGCCAGCAGCCAAGATATCTCGGCAGAACAGCCCCAGCATTTT
CASSQDISAEQPQHF
>TRBV4-1|NA|NA|TRBJ2-7
TGCGCCAGCAGCCAAATTCGGGACGACACCTACGAGCAGTACTTC
CASSQIRDDTYEQYF
>TRBV4-1|TRBD1|NA|TRBJ2-3
TGCGCCAGCAGCCATCTACAGGGGGCCCCAGATACGCAGTATTTT
CASSHLQGAPDTQYF
>TRBV6-5|NA|NA|TRBJ2-7
TGTGCCAGCAGTTACGGGGTGGGACTGGGGTCCTACGAGCAGTACTTC
CASSYGVGLGSYEQYF
>TRBV6-1|NA|NA|TRBJ1-1
TGTGCCAGCACCGTCGGCCTGAACACTGAAGCTTTCTTT
CASTVGLNTEAFF
>TRBV2|NA|NA|TRBJ1-4
TGTGCCAGCAAGAGTGAAAAACTGTTTTTT
CASKSEKLFF
>TRBV14|NA|NA|TRBJ2-2
TGTGCCAGCAGCCCTCGAGGGGGTATGGGCACCGGGGAGCTGTTTTTT
CASSPRGGMGTGELFF
>TRBV27|NA|NA|TRBJ2-7
TGTGCCAGCAGAGTAGCGGGACAGGGCTCCTACGAGCAGTACTTC
CASRVAGQGSYEQYF
>TRBV6-6|TRBD2|NA|TRBJ2-1
TGTGCCAGCAAAGGTAGCGGGAGATACAATGGGCAGTTCTTC
CASKGSGRYNGQFF
>TRBV7-9|NA|NA|TRBJ2-5
TGTGCCAGCAGTAGAACGAGCGCCTGGGAGACCCAGTACTTC
CASSRTSAWETQYF
>TRBV5-1|TRBD1|NA|TRBJ2-7
TGCGCCAGCAGCCGGCCGGACAGGTCTCACGAGCAGTACTTC
CASSRPDRSHEQYF
>TRBV9|NA|NA|TRBJ1-1
TGTGCCAGCAGTACAGGGAACACTGAAGCTTTCTTT
CASSTGNTEAFF
>TRBV27|TRBD2|NA|TRBJ2-1
TGTGCCAGCAGTTCAAGAACTAGCGGGAGGTACAATGAGCAGTTCTTC
CASSSRTSGRYNEQFF
>TRBV29-1|TRBD1|NA|TRBJ1-4
TGCAGCGTTCGGACAGGGGAAAATGAAAAACTGTTTTTT
CSVRTGENEKLFF
>TRBV6-6|NA|NA|TRBJ2-7
TGTGCCAGCAGTTACTCGAATGAGTACGAGCAGTACTTC
CASSYSNEYEQYF
>TRBV7-3|NA|NA|TRBJ1-1
TGTGCCAGCAGCTTAAAACAGGGAACTGAAGCTTTCTTT
CASSLKQGTEAFF
>TRBV6-6|TRBD2|NA|TRBJ2-3
TGTGCCAGCAAGACTAGCGGGGGTGTAGATACGCAGTATTTT
CASKTSGGVDTQYF
>TRBV7-9|TRBD1|NA|TRBJ2-1
TGTGCCAGCAGCTTATACCGTACCGGACAGGGACGAGAGCAGTTCTTC
CASSLYRTGQGREQFF
>TRBV13|NA|NA|TRBJ1-3
TGTGCCAGCAGCTCCATCAGGAGTAGCTCTGGAAACACCATATATTTT
CASSSIRSSSGNTIYF
>TRBV7-6|TRBD1|NA|TRBJ1-2
TGTGCCAGCAGTACCCACCCCGGGACAGGGGATGGCTACACCTTC
CASSTHPGTGDGYTF
>TRBV10-3|TRBD2|NA|TRBJ2-1
TGTGCCATCAGTGACCCCGGACTAGCGGAGCTCAATGAGCAGTTCTTC
CAISDPGLAELNEQFF
>TRBV19|TRBD2|NA|TRBJ2-1
TGTAAGGGAGCGGGGCCCCCCGGGCAGTTCTTC
CKGAGPPGQFF
>TRBV2|NA|NA|TRBJ2-1
TGTGCCACCGGCCCCCACTCAAGGACCGGCTACAATGAGCAGTTCTTC
CATGPHSRTGYNEQFF
>TRBV5-3|NA|NA|TRBJ1-5
TGTGCCAGCAGCTTGGGGACAAACCATCAGCCCCAGCATTTT
CASSLGTNHQPQHF
>TRBV7-9|NA|NA|TRBJ2-7
TGTGCCAGCAGCTTAGTGGGGGACACCTCCTACGAGCAGTACTTC
CASSLVGDTSYEQYF
>TRBV27|NA|NA|TRBJ2-2
TGTGCCAGCAGTTACGTGGACACCGGGGAGCTGTTTTTT
CASSYVDTGELFF
>TRBV5-1|NA|NA|TRBJ2-7
TGCGCCAGCAGCTTCGGACACGGGGTCTACGAGCAGTACTTC
CASSFGHGVYEQYF
>TRBV2|TRBD2|NA|TRBJ2-3
TGTGCCAGCAGTGCTCAGTTAATAGCGGGGGGGCCCACAGATACGCAGTATTTT
CASSAQLIAGGPTDTQYF
>TRBV29-1|NA|NA|TRBJ2-5
TGCAGCGTTGAGAGGGGGATCCAAGAGACCCAGTACTTC
CSVERGIQETQYF
>TRBV7-9|TRBD2|NA|TRBJ2-1
TGTGCCAGCAGCTTAATTATAGGGACTAGCGGATTCAATGAGCAGTTCTTC
CASSLIIGTSGFNEQFF
>TRBV4-3|NA|NA|TRBJ2-5
TGCGCCAGCAGCCAAGAAGGTGGGAGTATTGTGGGAGAGACCCAGTACTTC
CASSQEGGSIVGETQYF
>TRBV5-1|NA|NA|TRBJ2-3
TGCGCCAGCTCTCTTCGGGATACGCAGTATTTT
CASSLRDTQYF
>TRBV6-1|NA|NA|TRBJ1-5
TGTGCCAGCTCTCACCTGGCAGGGAGCAATCAGCCCCAGCATTTT
CASSHLAGSNQPQHF
>TRBV18|NA|NA|TRBJ2-7
TGTGCCAGCTCACCACCGTTAACCTACGAGCAGTACTTC
CASSPPLTYEQYF
>TRBV28|NA|NA|TRBJ1-1
TGTGCCAGCGTCGAGGGTAACACTGAAGCTTTCTTT
CASVEGNTEAFF
>TRBV9|TRBD2|NA|TRBJ2-1
TGTGCCAGCAGCGTAGTTAGCGGGCCAAACAATGAGCAGTTCTTC
CASSVVSGPNNEQFF
>TRBV2|TRBD1|NA|TRBJ2-5
TGTGCCAGAAGAAAACAGGGGGCCGAGGAGACCCAGTACTTC
CARRKQGAEETQYF